These 12 T cell receptor beta chains came from one sample sequenced in a study of shared clonotypes between healthy human individuals. Generated by immunoSEQ multiplex PCR, the TCRdb table keeps only in-frame clones and is missing some. The profile shows about 480,000 clones, 60% to 80% of them singletons. Sequencing was carried out using PBMCs. The receptors were sampled from a woman in her forties in good health. Some clones in this sample may be carry-over from other donors' samples.

A single count supports this clone. The V gene is TRBV5-4, the J gene TRBJ2-3; maybe TRBD2 (6 bases). CDR3 length: 14 residues. Germline V CDR1 and CDR2: SGHNT, YYREEE (reference sequence). The V end lost 6 bases, the J end lost 2 bases, and 13 bases lay between the germline ends. The chain's CDR3 is CASTSEGPTDTQYF. CDR3 sequence (DNA): TGTGCCAGCACCTCGGAGGGTCCCACAGATACGCAGTATTTT.

This clone showed up just once. V usage is TRBV6-4 and J usage is TRBJ1-3; the D gene is possibly TRBD1 (6 bases). CDR1 and CDR2 from the germline V gene are MRHNA and SNTAGT. The germline V and J ends were trimmed by 11 bases and 0 bases, with 20 bases remaining between them. This CDR3 is 16 amino acids long. In nucleotides, the CDR3 is TGTGCCGGCTCGACAGGTGGAGGTCACTCTGGAAACACCATATATTTT. Residues: CAGSTGGGHSGNTIYF.

This chain joins TRBV7-2 and TRBJ2-1; D might be TRBD1 (6 bases). This CDR3 contains 15 residues. V was clipped by 3 bases and J by 1 base, with 10 bases between them. CDR1 is SGHTA, CDR2 FQGNSA, per germline. The DNA for the CDR3 is TGTGCCAGCAGCTTCAGGCAGGGGTCCTACAATGAGCAGTTCTTC. This codes for CASSFRQGSYNEQFF.

The CDR3 bases are TGTGCCAGCAGCGCAGCGAAGGGGACAGAGACCCAGTACTTC. Its protein is CASSAAKGTETQYF. The chain is built from TRBV25-1 and TRBJ2-5; D is tentatively TRBD1 or TRBD2 (5 bases each). This CDR3 region has 14 residues. From germline, CDR1 is MGHDK and CDR2 SYGVNS. The V end lost 6 bases, the J end lost 4 bases, and 15 bases lay between the germline ends.

CDR3 nucleotides: TGCAGCGTTGAAGTTCCGCCAGGGGAAAATGAAAAACTGTTTTTT. Amino acids: CSVEVPPGENEKLFF. The rearrangement links TRBV29-1 to TRBJ1-4; tentative D call: TRBD1 (6 bases). The CDR3 is 15 residues long. Trimming removed 1 base at V and 5 bases at J, with 14 bases between. Germline assignment: CDR1 SQVTM and CDR2 ANQGSEA.

The DNA of the CDR3 is TGTGCCAGCAGTACCCTGACACCCTCCTACGAGCAGTACTTC. It specifies CASSTLTPSYEQYF. The V gene is TRBV6-5, the J gene TRBJ2-7; D call uncertain. This CDR3 contains 14 residues. From germline, CDR1 is MNHEY and CDR2 SVGAGI. V was pared by 5 bases and J by 0 bases, with 11 bases between.

V and J are TRBV6-5 and TRBJ1-2; no reliable D call. Germline V CDR1 and CDR2: MNHEY, SVGAGI. The CDR3 sequence is 13 residues long. V dropped 0 bases and J dropped 8 bases, with 10 bases sitting between them. The CDR3 reads CASSYSHIGGYTF. DNA for the CDR3: TGTGCCAGCAGTTACTCCCATATTGGGGGCTACACCTTC.

V is TRBV4-1 and J is TRBJ2-3; the D is unclear. The V and J ends lost 4 bases and 6 bases respectively, with 14 bases between them. This CDR3 spans 14 amino acids. Germline-derived CDR1 and CDR2 are MGHRA and YSYEKL. CDR3 sequence: CASSPDLPRDTQYF. In nucleotides, the CDR3 is TGCGCCAGCAGCCCCGACCTTCCCAGGGATACGCAGTATTTT.

The gene calls are TRBV7-9 and TRBJ2-1; D possibly corresponds to TRBD1 (6 bases). The CDR3 totals 12 residues. Per germline, CDR1 SEHNR and CDR2 FQNEAQ (reference sequence). V shed 5 bases and J shed 10 bases, with 12 bases lying between them. The CDR3 protein is CASSPRTAEQFF. The CDR3 bases are TGTGCCAGCAGCCCTCGGACAGCAGAGCAGTTCTTC.

This chain uses TRBV4-1 with TRBJ2-3, with 12 positions matching TRBD2. CDR3 length: 18 amino acids. J was trimmed by 2 bases and V by 0 bases; bases with no gene match: 6. CDR1 MGHRA and CDR2 YSYEKL come from the germline V gene. DNA of the CDR3: TGCGCCAGCAGCCAAGAGCTAGCGGGAGGGCCATACACAGATACGCAGTATTTT. It encodes CASSQELAGGPYTDTQYF.

The chain couples TRBV2 to TRBJ1-5, with D possibly being TRBD1 (6 bases). Trimming removed 0 bases from V and 4 bases from J, with 10 bases in between. CDR1 is SNHLY, CDR2 FYNNEI, per germline. The length of the CDR3 is 15 residues. The CDR3 coding sequence is TGTGCCAGCAGTGAAGCGCTTAGGGGGAATCAGCCCCAGCATTTT. Translation: CASSEALRGNQPQHF. The full variable domain, with the rest looked up from reference TRBV2 and TRBJ1-5, is EPEVTQTPSHQVTQMGQEVILRCVPISNHLYFYWYRQILGQKVEFLVSFYNNEISEKSEIFDDQFSVERPDGSNFTLKIRSTKLEDSAMYFCASSEALRGNQPQHFGDGTRLSIL.

The chain joins TRBV5-6 to TRBJ1-1, with 9 bases that match TRBD1. V trimming: 3 bases; J trimming: 2 bases; junction bases outside the gene matches: 8. There are 16 residues in the CDR3. CDR1 and CDR2 from the germline V gene are SGHDT and YYEEEE. The CDR3 DNA sequence: TGTGCCAGCAGCTGGGGGAACAGGGGGCATAACACTGAAGCTTTCTTT. This codes for CASSWGNRGHNTEAFF. Full variable domain (rest looked up from reference TRBV5-6 and TRBJ1-1): DAGVTQSPTHLIKTRGQQVTLRCSPKSGHDTVSWYQQALGQGPQFIFQYYEEEERQRGNFPDRFSGHQFPNYSSELNVNALLLGDSALYLCASSWGNRGHNTEAFFGQGTRLTVV.